The T cell receptor beta chain under discussion was sequenced for a study of blood T cell repertoires in COVID-19. Looked up from germline, CDR1 is SGDLS and CDR2 is YYNGEE. The V segment lost 0 bases and the J segment 4 bases; nucleotides outside the gene matches: 3. This CDR3 has 15 residues. Sequencing used immunoSEQ multiplex PCR; TCRdb keeps in-frame clones, though not all of them. The sample yields about 170,000 clones, 92% seen once. This receptor was taken from a man aged 25 to 40 with COVID-19, enrolled during active disease. V is TRBV9 and J is TRBJ2-1; 8 positions agree with TRBD2. The source material was peripheral blood. DNA for the CDR3: TGTGCCAGCAGCGTAGATAGCGGGGATTACAATGAGCAGTTCTTC. This codes for CASSVDSGDYNEQFF.